Listed here are 23 T cell receptor beta chains from one sample, sequenced in a study of blood T cell repertoires in COVID-19. Sequencing used immunoSEQ multiplex PCR; TCRdb keeps in-frame clones, though not all of them. The profile shows about 160,000 clones, 82% of them singletons. Sequencing used PBMCs or T cells enriched from blood (not recorded which). The receptors were gathered from a man between 60 and 75 years old who had recovered from COVID-19.

The chain recombines TRBV6-1 with TRBJ1-5; unclear D gene. Trimming pared 0 bases from V and 4 bases from J, leaving 10 bases between. The CDR3 is 15 residues long. Germline-derived CDR1 and CDR2 are MNHNS and SASEGT. CDR3 sequence: CASSEARGLNQPQHF. In DNA, the CDR3 is TGTGCCAGCAGTGAAGCGCGTGGTCTAAATCAGCCCCAGCATTTT.

This chain joins TRBV10-3 and TRBJ2-2; D gene uncertain. Between the trimmed V and J ends, which lost 3 bases and 0 bases, there was a span of 8 bases. Germline V gene data show CDR1 as ENHRY and CDR2 as SYGVKD. This CDR3 spans 15 amino acids. CDR3 in amino acids: CAISDSGSNTGELFF. The CDR3 DNA sequence: TGTGCCATCAGTGATTCCGGGTCGAACACCGGGGAGCTGTTTTTT.

The gene calls are TRBV5-1 and TRBJ2-7; TRBD1 is a possible D gene (5 bases). The CDR3 has 15 residues. Germline-derived CDR1 and CDR2 are SGHRS and YFSETQ. Trimming took off 0 bases at V and 2 bases at J, with 12 bases between the two ends. CDR3 loop: CASSLVAGPTYEQYF. CDR3 nucleotides: TGCGCCAGCAGCTTGGTGGCAGGGCCCACCTACGAGCAGTACTTC.

The genes are TRBV4-1 and TRBJ2-7; 10 positions agree with TRBD2. Germline assignment: CDR1 MGHRA and CDR2 YSYEKL. The trim removed 0 bases at V and 3 bases at J, leaving 8 bases unmatched. This CDR3 comprises 17 residues. The CDR3 DNA reads as TGCGCCAGCAGCCAAGAAAAGGAGCTAGCGGGAGACTACGAGCAGTACTTC. It translates to CASSQEKELAGDYEQYF.

This clone was recorded only once. The V and J genes are TRBV3-1 (or the pseudogene TRBV3-2) and TRBJ2-7; 8 nucleotides align to TRBD2. The CDR3 covers 16 residues. Trimming removed 0 bases from V and 3 bases from J; junction bases left unmatched: 7. The V gene's germline CDR1 is LGHDT and CDR2 YNNKEL (reference sequence). The CDR3 spells CASSQDFTSGLYEQYF. CDR3 in DNA: TGTGCCAGCAGCCAAGATTTCACTAGCGGCCTCTACGAGCAGTACTTC.

CDR3 bases: TGTGCCAGCAGTTTTCTAACCCCCAGGGGGCTGAGGGCAGATACGCAGTATTTT. It yields the protein CASSFLTPRGLRADTQYF. The rearrangement links TRBV28 to TRBJ2-3; 8 positions match TRBD1. The V and J ends lost 3 bases and 4 bases, in that order; junction bases with no gene match: 15. This CDR3 has 18 amino acids. Germline CDR1 reads MDHEN; CDR2 reads SYDVKM.

This clone was seen only once. Written as DNA, the CDR3 is TGTGCCGTCCTAGGAGGGCAGGGTAATTCACCCCTCCACTTT. Amino acids: CAVLGGQGNSPLHF. The rearrangement links TRBV7-2 to TRBJ1-6; a possible D gene is TRBD1 (5 bases). From germline, CDR1 is SGHTA and CDR2 FQGNSA. Trimming took 11 bases from V and 6 from J, leaving 17 bases between them. The CDR3 totals 14 residues.

This clone was counted once. The CDR3 region has the DNA TGTGCCAGCACCGCTAGGAGGAGCTCCTACAATGAGCAGTTCTTC. This sequence encodes CASTARRSSYNEQFF. The chain joins TRBV3-1 (or the pseudogene TRBV3-2) to TRBJ2-1; tentatively, D is TRBD2 (5 bases). The germline CDR1 and CDR2 sequences are LGHDT and YNNKEL (reference sequence). This CDR3 region has 15 residues. Trimming stripped 7 bases from V and 0 bases from J, with 13 bases between.

V usage is TRBV7-9 and J usage is TRBJ2-7; 7 nucleotides line up with TRBD1. The CDR3 has 14 residues. J lost 4 bases, V lost 8 bases, and 11 bases had no gene match. CDR1 and CDR2 from the germline V gene are SEHNR and FQNEAQ (reference sequence). The CDR3 reads CASCDGTEIYEQYF. CDR3 bases: TGTGCCAGCTGCGACGGGACAGAGATTTACGAGCAGTACTTC.

This rearrangement joins TRBV6-4 to TRBJ2-3; TRBD2 matches at 9 bases. Germline V gene sequence: CDR1 MRHNA, CDR2 SNTAGT. The CDR3 is 14 residues long. J gave up 2 bases and V 4 bases, and 1 base lay outside the gene matches. This chain's CDR3 is CASSASGDTDTQYF. The CDR3 DNA is TGTGCCAGCAGTGCTAGCGGGGACACAGATACGCAGTATTTT.

This chain links TRBV6-5 with TRBJ2-1, with D perhaps matching TRBD1 (6 bases). From germline, CDR1 is MNHEY and CDR2 SVGAGI. Between the trimmed V and J ends, which lost 6 bases and 6 bases, there was a span of 15 bases. The CDR3 extends over 14 amino acids. CDR3 in DNA: TGTGCCAGCAGCCCCGGACAGTCGACCAATGAGCAGTTCTTC. Translating gives CASSPGQSTNEQFF.

The chain couples TRBV6-5 to TRBJ2-5; TRBD1 matches at 10 bases. The CDR3 is made up of 15 amino acids. After removal of 5 bases from V and 4 bases from J, the junction contained 7 bases not matched to a gene. Germline values: CDR1 MNHEY, CDR2 SVGAGI. CDR3 bases: TGTGCCAGCAGTCTCACCGGGACAGGGGCAGAGACCCAGTACTTC. It specifies CASSLTGTGAETQYF.

This clone was detected only a few times. V is TRBV28 and J is TRBJ1-4; D uncertain. Germline V gene data show CDR1 as MDHEN and CDR2 as SYDVKM. The V end lost 4 bases, the J end lost 8 bases, and 5 bases lay between the germline ends. CDR3 length: 11 amino acids. The CDR3 nucleotides are TGTGCCAGCAGTTCTCCCGAAAAACTGTTTTTT. Its translation: CASSSPEKLFF. Full variable domain (rest looked up from reference TRBV28 and TRBJ1-4): DVKVTQSSRYLVKRTGEKVFLECVQDMDHENMFWYRQDPGLGLRLIYFSYDVKMKEKGDIPEGYSVSREKKERFSLILESASTNQTSMYLCASSSPEKLFFGSGTQLSVL.

V gene TRBV5-8 combines with J gene TRBJ1-1; D not certain. The V end lost 1 base, the J end lost 4 bases, and 20 bases lay between the germline ends. Germline assignment: CDR1 SGHTS and CDR2 YDEGEE. The CDR3 runs to 17 residues. The CDR3 DNA sequence: TGTGCCAGCAGCTTGTCGTTCGGAGGTTTGGGTCCCACTGAAGCTTTCTTT. The encoded protein is CASSLSFGGLGPTEAFF. Looking up the rest from reference TRBV5-8 and TRBJ1-1 gives the full variable domain: EAGVTQSPTHLIKTRGQQATLRCSPISGHTSVYWYQQALGLGLQFLLWYDEGEERNRGNFPPRFSGRQFPNYSSELNVNALELEDSALYLCASSLSFGGLGPTEAFFGQGTRLTVV.

The J gene is TRBJ2-7, the V gene TRBV20-1; 7 bases fit TRBD2. This CDR3 has 14 residues. Germline V gene sequence: CDR1 DFQATT, CDR2 SNEGSKA (reference sequence). After removal of 3 bases from V and 6 bases from J, the junction contained 11 bases not matched to a gene. CDR3 sequence (DNA): TGCAGTGCTAGTCAACGGACTAGTCGGCGCGAGCAGTACTTC. It yields the protein CSASQRTSRREQYF.

V and J are TRBV4-2 and TRBJ1-5, with TRBD1 matching over 8 bases. This CDR3 spans 14 amino acids. Trimming removed 6 bases from V and 2 bases from J; junction bases left unmatched: 3. Per germline, CDR1 LGHNA and CDR2 YNFKEQ. The CDR3 DNA reads TGTGCCAGCAGTATGACAGGGGGCAATCAGCCCCAGCATTTT. Translation: CASSMTGGNQPQHF.

There are a few counts of this clone. The V gene is TRBV27, the J gene TRBJ2-2; D is possibly TRBD1 (10 bases). Deletions cut 5 bases from V and 7 bases from J, with 38 bases between. Per the germline V gene, CDR1 is MNHEY and CDR2 is SMNVEV (reference sequence). The CDR3 extends over 22 amino acids. The CDR3 coding sequence is TGTGCCAGCAGTCGGGACGGACCTGGGACAGGGGTTATAGCGGGAGCCGGCGGGGAGCTGTTTTTT. Protein sequence: CASSRDGPGTGVIAGAGGELFF.

A few counts support this clone. The genes are TRBV5-1 and TRBJ2-1, with TRBD2 matching over 11 bases. The CDR3 runs to 15 residues. Germline CDR1 SGHRS, CDR2 YFSETQ. With V trimmed by 5 bases and J by 4 bases, 5 bases remained unmatched. The CDR3 bases are TGCGCCAGCAGACAACTAGCGGGGGCTTACAATGAGCAGTTCTTC. It is translated as CASRQLAGAYNEQFF.

This CDR3 is CASSAGGSIEPQHF. The CDR3 nucleotides read TGTGCCAGCAGCGCGGGGGGGAGTATAGAACCCCAGCATTTT. This rearrangement joins TRBV9 to TRBJ1-5; TRBD1 is a possible D gene (5 bases). CDR3 length: 14 residues. The germline V gene has CDR1 SGDLS and CDR2 YYNGEE. V lost 3 bases to trimming and J lost 10 bases, with 17 bases between them.

Only one count was recorded for this clone. The CDR3 sequence is CASSPMDRNTEAFF. The CDR3 region has the DNA TGTGCCAGCAGCCCAATGGACAGGAACACTGAAGCTTTCTTT. The J gene is TRBJ1-1, the V gene TRBV14; D might be TRBD1 (6 bases). The CDR3 runs to 14 residues. Trimming removed 4 bases at V and 1 base at J, with 10 bases between. From germline, CDR1 is SGHDN and CDR2 FVKESK.

V gene TRBV5-1 combines with J gene TRBJ2-4; 11 positions match TRBD2. The CDR3 loop spans 16 amino acids. Germline V gene data show CDR1 as SGHRS and CDR2 as YFSETQ. V shed 4 bases and J 2 bases; nucleotides not matched to a gene: 5. Here the CDR3 DNA reads TGCGCCAGCAGCGAGACTAGCGGGGTTCCCAAAAACATTCAGTACTTC. Protein: CASSETSGVPKNIQYF.

This clone was seen ten or more times. This rearrangement joins TRBV29-1 to TRBJ1-5; D ambiguous. V was shortened by 4 bases and J by 2 bases, with 15 bases between the two germline ends. CDR1 is SQVTM, CDR2 ANQGSEA, per germline. CDR3 length equals 15 residues. In DNA, the CDR3 is TGCAGCGTTGCTGACGGGTTCCTCGGCAATCAGCCCCAGCATTTT. Its protein product is CSVADGFLGNQPQHF.

This clone was seen a few times. The chain is built from TRBV5-1 and TRBJ2-3; 8 bases fit TRBD2. Germline V gives CDR1 SGHRS, CDR2 YFSETQ. The CDR3 is 15 amino acids. The V gene end was trimmed by 3 bases and the J gene end by 0 bases; junction bases not matched to a gene: 3. The CDR3 nucleotides are TGCGCCAGCAGCTCAGCGGGGGCTAGCACAGATACGCAGTATTTT. Amino acid sequence: CASSSAGASTDTQYF.